This T cell receptor beta chain emerged from a study of cytomegalovirus exposure and HLA in healthy donors. The wider study: Clustering assigned around 77% of the roughly 370 genotyped donors to the Caucasian-associated ancestry cluster.

This cohort consisted of healthy bone marrow donors. Broader study findings: HLA alleles were associated with roughly 17,000 TCR beta sequences in a later analysis at 0.05 false discovery rate. A later analysis reported that several of the most significant clusters appeared to be linked to common viral pathogens, among them Epstein-Barr virus.

PCR amplification relied on 60 Vbeta primers (plus 13 Jbeta primers). TCRdb's table, derived via immunoSEQ multiplex PCR, lists solely in-frame clones and lacks some. The profile shows 200,000 to 250,000 clones, 70% to 85% of them singletons. Germline-derived CDR1 and CDR2 are SGHRS and YFSETQ. Trimming stripped 0 bases from V and 0 bases from J, with 10 bases between. The CDR3 is 16 amino acids. Comments on this clone: Its target is unknown.

The chain has TRBV5-1 and TRBJ1-3; TRBD1 is a possible D gene (5 bases). The sequence derives from a woman aged 60-75 years in good health and CMV-seropositive. The sequencing sample was made of PBMCs. The CDR3 DNA follows: TGCGCCAGCAGCTTGGTCTGGCAGGGCTCTGGAAACACCATATATTTT. Translated: CASSLVWQGSGNTIYF.